This TCR beta chain was obtained from a study of blood T cells in healthy people across ages. The sample holds a few counts of this clonotype. The authors ran a second PCR of 7 to 11 cycles using a sample-barcoded 5' primer and a J-beta primer mix. MiXCR was run by TCRdb on the 5' RACE reads, yielding one entry per CDR3 protein. In the table there are 550,000 to 700,000 distinct CDR3 sequences, roughly 29% of which are singletons. Per the germline V gene, CDR1 is MNHEY and CDR2 is SMNVEV (reference sequence). CDR3 length: 15 residues. V lost 6 bases, J lost 10 bases, and 22 bases lay in between. The sequenced material came from blood. The clonotype originates from a woman aged 70 to 79 in good health. The V gene is TRBV27, the J gene TRBJ1-5; D is possibly TRBD1 (6 bases). The DNA for the CDR3 is TGTGCCAGCAGGGAGGGGGAGTTAAAAGGGGTTCCCCAGCATTTT. Translating it yields CASREGELKGVPQHF.